The 9 T cell receptor beta chains reported below all come from one sample, sequenced in a study of blood T cell repertoires in COVID-19. Measured with immunoSEQ multiplex PCR; TCRdb has only the in-frame clones, and not every one. The data contain under 120,000 clones, around 89% of them singletons. The sequenced sample was peripheral blood. The origin of the receptors is an elderly woman with acute or convalescent COVID-19.

V and J are TRBV7-9 and TRBJ1-1; tentative D call: TRBD1 (5 bases). Germline CDR1 reads SEHNR; CDR2 reads FQNEAQ (reference sequence). The V end lost 4 bases, the J end lost 3 bases, and 12 bases lay between the germline ends. The CDR3 consists of 14 residues. CDR3 region: CASSYSGLDTEAFF. The CDR3 DNA follows: TGTGCCAGCAGCTACTCAGGGTTAGACACTGAAGCTTTCTTT.

The V call is TRBV27, the J call TRBJ1-2, with D possibly being TRBD1 (6 bases). In germline, CDR1 is MNHEY, CDR2 SMNVEV (reference sequence). The CDR3 consists of 15 residues. The V end lost 2 bases, the J end lost 5 bases, and 15 bases lay between the germline ends. In nucleotides, the CDR3 is TGTGCCAGCAGTTTAGGGAGGGGGGGAGGTTATGGCTACACCTTC. It specifies CASSLGRGGGYGYTF.

The chain employs TRBV7-2 and TRBJ2-3, with 9 bases fitting TRBD2. The germline gives CDR1 SGHTA, CDR2 FQGNSA. The V segment lost 4 bases and the J segment 1 base; nucleotides outside the gene matches: 6. The CDR3 has 16 residues. The CDR3: CASSSPGLAGTDTQYF. For the CDR3, the DNA is TGTGCCAGCAGCTCACCGGGACTAGCAGGCACAGATACGCAGTATTTT.

The CDR3 region has the DNA TGTGCCAGCAGTGTACAGGGTGAAGCTTTCTTT. Its protein is CASSVQGEAFF. The chain joins TRBV6-4 to TRBJ1-1, with D possibly matching TRBD1 (6 bases). V was shortened by 4 bases and J by 7 bases, with 7 bases between the two germline ends. Germline CDR1 is MRHNA and CDR2 is SNTAGT. CDR3 length equals 11 residues.

The chain employs TRBV19 and TRBJ2-3; 7 nucleotides line up with TRBD1. Germline assignment: CDR1 LNHDA and CDR2 SQIVND (reference sequence). The CDR3 runs 17 residues. With V trimmed by 3 bases and J by 4 bases, 13 bases remained unmatched. The DNA of the CDR3 is TGTGCCAGTAGTATCGGTCTCACAGGGGATAGCGCAGATACGCAGTATTTT. Residues: CASSIGLTGDSADTQYF.

The chain is built from TRBV27 and TRBJ2-7; D not certain. V shed 2 bases and J shed 0 bases, with 8 bases lying between them. The CDR3 runs to 14 residues. Germline CDR1 MNHEY, CDR2 SMNVEV (reference sequence). DNA of the CDR3: TGTGCCAGCAGTTTAACTTGGAGCTCCTACGAGCAGTACTTC. As protein: CASSLTWSSYEQYF.

This chain uses TRBV24-1 with TRBJ2-7; 7 bases line up with TRBD1. Germline CDR1 reads KGHDR; CDR2 reads SFDVKD. This CDR3 is 13 amino acids long. With 6 bases clipped from V and 5 bases from J, the junction kept 6 bases outside the gene matches. In DNA form, the CDR3 reads TGTGCCACCAGTAAACAGGGGCTCGACGAGCAGTACTTC. This translates into CATSKQGLDEQYF.

V gene TRBV15 combines with J gene TRBJ2-5, with D possibly matching TRBD1 (6 bases). This CDR3 has 14 amino acids. Germline CDR1 and CDR2: LNHNV and YYDKDF (reference sequence). V was cut by 8 bases and J by 5 bases, with 18 bases left in between. CDR3 sequence (DNA): TGTGCCACCGAAGAGACAGGCCCCTGGGAGACCCAGTACTTC. It yields the protein CATEETGPWETQYF. The whole variable domain, remainder taken from reference TRBV15 and TRBJ2-5, is DAMVIQNPRYQVTQFGKPVTLSCSQTLNHNVMYWYQQKSSQAPKLLFHYYDKDFNNEADTPDNFQSRRPNTSFCFLDIRSPGLGDTAMYLCATEETGPWETQYFGPGTRLLVL.

The CDR3 DNA is TGTGCCAGCTCACCGGGACAGGGGTCCACTGAAGCTTTCTTT. Translation: CASSPGQGSTEAFF. V is TRBV18 and J is TRBJ1-1; TRBD1 agrees at 10 bases. This CDR3 region has 14 residues. Germline assignment: CDR1 KGHSH and CDR2 LQKENI. Trimming took 3 bases from V and 4 from J; bases not matched to a gene: 2.